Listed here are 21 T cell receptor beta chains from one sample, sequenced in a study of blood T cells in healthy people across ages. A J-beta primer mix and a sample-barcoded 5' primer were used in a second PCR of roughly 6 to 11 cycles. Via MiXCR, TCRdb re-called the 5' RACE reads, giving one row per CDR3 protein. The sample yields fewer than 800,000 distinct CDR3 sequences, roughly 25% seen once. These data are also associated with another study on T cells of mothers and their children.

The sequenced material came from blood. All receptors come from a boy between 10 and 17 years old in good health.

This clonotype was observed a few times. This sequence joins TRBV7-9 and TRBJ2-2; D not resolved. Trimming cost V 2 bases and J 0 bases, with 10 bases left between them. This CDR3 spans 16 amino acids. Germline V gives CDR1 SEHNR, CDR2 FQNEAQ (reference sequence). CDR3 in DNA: TGTGCCAGCAGCTTACTCGAGATCGCGAACACCGGGGAGCTGTTTTTT. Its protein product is CASSLLEIANTGELFF.

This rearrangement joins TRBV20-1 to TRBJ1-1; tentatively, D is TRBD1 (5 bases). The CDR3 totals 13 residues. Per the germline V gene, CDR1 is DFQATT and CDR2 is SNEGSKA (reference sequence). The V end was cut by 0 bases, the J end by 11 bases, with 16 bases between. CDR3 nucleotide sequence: TGCAGTGCTAGAGATGGGGGTGGGGTTCAGGCTTTCTTT. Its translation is CSARDGGGVQAFF.

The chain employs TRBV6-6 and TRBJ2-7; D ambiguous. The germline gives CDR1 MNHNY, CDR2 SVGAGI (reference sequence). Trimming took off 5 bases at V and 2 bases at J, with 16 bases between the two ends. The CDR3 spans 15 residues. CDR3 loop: CASSPLPDLPYEQYF. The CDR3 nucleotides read TGTGCCAGCAGTCCTCTCCCAGACCTACCCTACGAGCAGTACTTC.

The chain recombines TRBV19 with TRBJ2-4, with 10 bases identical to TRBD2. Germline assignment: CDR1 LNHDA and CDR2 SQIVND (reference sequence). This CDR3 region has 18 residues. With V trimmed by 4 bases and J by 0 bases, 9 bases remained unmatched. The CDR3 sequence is CASSRQRGGNLAKNIQYF. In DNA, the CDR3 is TGTGCCAGTAGTAGGCAGCGGGGGGGCAACCTAGCCAAAAACATTCAGTACTTC.

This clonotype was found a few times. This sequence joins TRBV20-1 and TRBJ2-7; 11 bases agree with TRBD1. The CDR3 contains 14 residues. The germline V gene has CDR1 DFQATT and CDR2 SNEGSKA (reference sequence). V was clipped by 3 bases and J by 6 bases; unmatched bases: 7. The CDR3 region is CSASRTGGRGEQYF. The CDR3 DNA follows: TGCAGTGCTAGCCGGACAGGGGGCAGGGGCGAGCAGTACTTC.

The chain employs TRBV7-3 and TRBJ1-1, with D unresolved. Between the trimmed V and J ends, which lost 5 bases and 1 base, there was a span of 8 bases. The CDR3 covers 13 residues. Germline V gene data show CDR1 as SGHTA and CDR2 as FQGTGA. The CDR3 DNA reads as TGTGCCAGCAGCCAACACCAGAACACTGAAGCTTTCTTT. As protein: CASSQHQNTEAFF. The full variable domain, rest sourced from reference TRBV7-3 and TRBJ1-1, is GAGVSQTPSNKVTEKGKYVELRCDPISGHTALYWYRQSLGQGPEFLIYFQGTGAADDSGLPNDRFFAVRPEGSVSTLKIQRTERGDSAVYLCASSQHQNTEAFFGQGTRLTVV.

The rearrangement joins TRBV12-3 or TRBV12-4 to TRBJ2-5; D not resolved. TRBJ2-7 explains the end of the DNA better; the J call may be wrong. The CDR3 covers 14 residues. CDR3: CASRLSGNTYEQYF. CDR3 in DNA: TGTGCCAGCAGGCTGTCCGGAAATACCTACGAGCAGTACTTC.

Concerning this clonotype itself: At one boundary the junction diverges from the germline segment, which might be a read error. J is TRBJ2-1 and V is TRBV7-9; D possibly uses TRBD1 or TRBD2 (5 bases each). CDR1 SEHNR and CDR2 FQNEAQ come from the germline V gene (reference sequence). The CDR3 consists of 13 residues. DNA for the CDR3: TGTGCCGGCAGCCCTGGGACGAACGATGAGCAGTTCTTC. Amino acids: CAGSPGTNDEQFF.

The chain's CDR3 is CASSFLAGANVLTF. The CDR3 DNA reads as TGTGCCAGCAGTTTTTTAGCTGGGGCCAACGTCCTGACTTTC. The chain employs TRBV12-3 or TRBV12-4 and TRBJ2-6; D gene ambiguous. The germline V and J ends were trimmed by 3 bases and 2 bases, with 5 bases remaining between them. CDR3 length: 14 residues.

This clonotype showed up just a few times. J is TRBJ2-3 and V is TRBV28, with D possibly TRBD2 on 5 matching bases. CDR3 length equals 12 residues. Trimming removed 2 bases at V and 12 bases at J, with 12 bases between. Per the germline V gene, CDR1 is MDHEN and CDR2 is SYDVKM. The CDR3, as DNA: TGTGCCAGCAGTTTAATCTCGGCGGGTCAGTATTTT. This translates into CASSLISAGQYF.

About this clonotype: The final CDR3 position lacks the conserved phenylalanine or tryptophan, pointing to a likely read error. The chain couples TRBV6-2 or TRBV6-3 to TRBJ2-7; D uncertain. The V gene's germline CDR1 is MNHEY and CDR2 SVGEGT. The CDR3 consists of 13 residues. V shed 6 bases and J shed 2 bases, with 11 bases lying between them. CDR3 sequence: CASSLDKTYEQYL. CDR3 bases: TGTGCCAGCAGCCTAGACAAGACCTACGAGCAGTACCTC.

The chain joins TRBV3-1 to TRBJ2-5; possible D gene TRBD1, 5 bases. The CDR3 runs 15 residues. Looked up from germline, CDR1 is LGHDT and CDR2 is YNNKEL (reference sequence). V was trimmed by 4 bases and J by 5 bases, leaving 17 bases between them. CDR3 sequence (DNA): TGTGCCAGCAGCCCTGAATTTGGGGCCCAGGAGACCCAGTACTTC. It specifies CASSPEFGAQETQYF.

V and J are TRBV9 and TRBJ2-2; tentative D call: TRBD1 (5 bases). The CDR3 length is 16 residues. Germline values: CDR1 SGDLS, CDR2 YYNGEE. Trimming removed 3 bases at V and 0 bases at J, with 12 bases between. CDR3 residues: CASSDKKGTNTGELFF. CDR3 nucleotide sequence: TGTGCCAGCAGCGACAAGAAGGGGACGAACACCGGGGAGCTGTTTTTT.

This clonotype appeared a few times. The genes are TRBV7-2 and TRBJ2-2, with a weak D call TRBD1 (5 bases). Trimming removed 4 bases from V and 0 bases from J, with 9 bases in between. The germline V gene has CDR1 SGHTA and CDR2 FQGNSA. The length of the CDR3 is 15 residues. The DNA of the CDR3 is TGTGCCAGCAGCTATCAGGGCGCGAACACCGGGGAGCTGTTTTTT. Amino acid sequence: CASSYQGANTGELFF.

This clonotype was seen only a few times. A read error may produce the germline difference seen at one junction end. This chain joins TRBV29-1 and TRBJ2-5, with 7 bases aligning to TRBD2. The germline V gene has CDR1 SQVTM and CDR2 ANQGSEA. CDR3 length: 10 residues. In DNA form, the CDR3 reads TGCAGCGTTGTGGAACTAGCGCGAATCTTC. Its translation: CSVVELARIF.

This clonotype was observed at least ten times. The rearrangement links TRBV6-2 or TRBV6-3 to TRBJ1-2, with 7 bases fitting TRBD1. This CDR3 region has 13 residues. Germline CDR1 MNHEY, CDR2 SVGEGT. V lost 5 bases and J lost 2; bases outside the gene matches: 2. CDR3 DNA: TGTGCCAGCAGTCCGGACAGGAACTATGGCTACACCTTC. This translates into CASSPDRNYGYTF.

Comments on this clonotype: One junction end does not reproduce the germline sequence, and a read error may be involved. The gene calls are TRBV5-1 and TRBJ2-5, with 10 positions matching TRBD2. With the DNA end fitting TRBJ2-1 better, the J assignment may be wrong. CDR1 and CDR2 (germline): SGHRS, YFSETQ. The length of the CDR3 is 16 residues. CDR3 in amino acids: CASSFLIAGGGNGQFF. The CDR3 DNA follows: TGCGCCAGCAGCTTCCTTATAGCGGGAGGTGGGAATGGGCAGTTCTTC.

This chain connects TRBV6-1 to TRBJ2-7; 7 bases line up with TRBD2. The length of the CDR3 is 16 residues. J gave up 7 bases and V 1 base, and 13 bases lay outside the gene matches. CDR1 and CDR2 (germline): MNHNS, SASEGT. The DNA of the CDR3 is TGTGCCAGCAGTGAAGTGGGGGGGGGACCCACCTCGGAGCAGTACTTC. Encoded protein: CASSEVGGGPTSEQYF.

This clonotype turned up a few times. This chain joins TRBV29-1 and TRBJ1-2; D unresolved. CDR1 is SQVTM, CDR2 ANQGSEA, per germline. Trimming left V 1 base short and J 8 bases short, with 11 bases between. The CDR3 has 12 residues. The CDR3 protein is CSVEGNGIGYTF. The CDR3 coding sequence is TGCAGCGTTGAAGGGAACGGGATAGGCTACACCTTC.

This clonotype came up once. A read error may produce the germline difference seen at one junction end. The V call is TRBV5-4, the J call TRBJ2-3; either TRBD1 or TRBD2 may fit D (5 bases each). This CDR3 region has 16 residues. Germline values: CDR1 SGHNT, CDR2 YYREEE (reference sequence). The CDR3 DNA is TGTGCCAGCACCAACCCAACGGGGACGGCCACAGATACCCAGTATTTT. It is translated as CASTNPTGTATDTQYF.

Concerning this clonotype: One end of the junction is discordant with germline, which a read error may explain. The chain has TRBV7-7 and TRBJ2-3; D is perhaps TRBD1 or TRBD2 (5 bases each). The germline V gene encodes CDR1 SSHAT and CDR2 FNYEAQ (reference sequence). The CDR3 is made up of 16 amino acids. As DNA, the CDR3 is TGTGCTAGCAGCCCTACCGGGACGGAGCTCACAGATACGCAGTATTTT. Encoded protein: CASSPTGTELTDTQYF.